This entry features one TCR beta chain sequence. Its antigen remains unknown. V lost 0 bases and J 3 bases, leaving 15 bases between the germline ends. Per germline, CDR1 LGHNA and CDR2 YSLEER. The CDR3 contains 16 residues. Time point here: blood 2 weeks post-SBRT. The treatment: 15 Gy SBRT to primary tumor, nephrectomy 4 weeks later. Profiled with immunoSEQ multiplex PCR; TCRdb holds only in-frame clones, not every one. The data show 120,000 or so clones, with 81% seen just once and 5.8% held by the top ten. These data belong to a study of radiation and T cells in renal cell carcinoma. Study observations and caveats: In blood, top tumor clones expanded by 2 weeks, shrinking by 4. Baseline intratumoral clonotype presence is unknown without pretreatment biopsies.

This sequence joins TRBV4-3 and TRBJ2-7; D is perhaps TRBD2 (5 bases). The receptor comes from a man aged 45 to 65 with renal cell carcinoma. The sequenced sample was blood, obtained from a patient whose treatment included radiotherapy and nephrectomy. In DNA, the CDR3 is TGCGCCAGCAGCCAAGAGGCCATTGGACTTATCTACGAGCAGTACTTC. Protein: CASSQEAIGLIYEQYF.